This T cell receptor (beta chain) was recorded in a study of regulatory T cells in long-lasting Graves disease. About the study: Graves' patients, newly diagnosed, had taken antithyroid drugs under 3 months.

Indicated time point: newly diagnosed GD, antithyroid drugs for less than 3 months. Extracted PBMC RNA gave rise to the TCR library. Staff drew around 10 milliliters of peripheral blood into EDTA tubes. The germline gives CDR1 SGHDN, CDR2 FVKESK. The germline V and J ends were trimmed by 3 bases and 6 bases, with 8 bases remaining between them. This CDR3 is built from 13 residues. This clonotype appeared many times. The TCR beta library used iRepertoire HTBI primers with Arm-PCR amplification of CDR3. TCRdb redid the calling of the multiplex PCR reads with MiXCR, one entry per CDR3 protein. The sample holds 350,000 to 400,000 distinct CDR3 sequences, 15% to 20% seen once. The sample was also reused in another study, on T cells in Graves' hyperthyroidism and ophthalmopathy.

This sample comprised peripheral blood mononuclear cells (PBMCs), obtained at new diagnosis, from a patient treated with antithyroid drugs. The chain couples TRBV14 to TRBJ2-2; D remains unclear. The TCR originated in a woman aged 18-29 years with Graves disease. CDR3 coding DNA: TGTGCCAGCAGCCACCTAGGGCCCGGGGAGCTGTTTTTT. Amino acids: CASSHLGPGELFF.